There are a few counts of the clone carrying this T cell receptor beta chain. Its antigen is not known. The data were obtained in a study of T cell repertoires in cytomegalovirus infection. Study as a whole: It was the public TCR beta signatures that indicated both CMV infection and matching HLA type.

General study points: The study found HLA-C-restricted CMV-specific TCR beta clonotypes dominating the ex vivo response. Frequencies of public TCR beta families were cumulated, and this identified carriers of CMV plus the relevant HLA.

TCRdb re-called the reads with MiXCR, one entry per CDR3 protein. Among 900,000 to 950,000 distinct CDR3 sequences listed, around 30% were seen once. CDR1 is MGHRA, CDR2 YSYEKL, per germline. Trimming shortened V by 0 bases and J by 6 bases, and 12 bases separated the two germline ends. The CDR3 spans 15 residues. The genes are TRBV4-1 and TRBJ2-1; D gene uncertain. The sequence was collected from a human donor in good health (CMV status not recorded). Some clones in this sample may be carry-over from other donors' samples. The material was cultured CD8+ T cells from PBMCs, obtained from culture after CMV antigen stimulation. The CDR3 sequence: CASSQETLGFNEQFF. CDR3 nucleotides: TGCGCCAGCAGCCAAGAAACGCTTGGGTTCAATGAGCAGTTCTTC.